Below, one T cell receptor (beta chain) is given with its context. This clone is a singleton in its sample. It has no known antigen specificity. Base qualities were left out, and no much larger clone turns up one base away. This sample is drawn from a study of blood T cell repertoires in COVID-19 (dated by TCRdb to the early 2020s). About the study as a whole: Samples from collaborators originated in the United States, Italy and Spain and spanned both the acute and convalescent phases of COVID-19. Subjects who had been exposed to COVID-19, were actively infected with it, or had recovered from it provided the deeply sampled blood TCRbeta repertoires that made up the dataset. Where available, HLA class I and class II types were taken from metadata supplied by the sample provider and were not determined by assay-based typing. A freely available public database, intended as a resource for researchers studying the immune response to SARS-CoV-2, is where the repertoires were released. The prospective study material was composed of cDNA or gDNA derived from T cells, B-cell-depleted T cells, or PBMCs. Sample metadata almost always included a de-identified subject ID, COVID-19 status, age in years and sex. Samples were obtained from the ongoing ImmuneRACE study (first 160 participants) and from over a thousand subjects provided by 6 global collaborators. Broader findings and caveats from the paper: The quantity of clinical and demographic metadata differed by source and by participant and was supplied without curation.

TCRbeta CDR3 regions were amplified from genomic DNA using the immunoSEQ Assay, a bias-controlled multiplex PCR. The original methods were these. Nucleated cell counts per sample were estimated from amplification of reference gene primers within the assay. To quantify the absolute abundance of each unique TCRbeta CDR3 rearrangement, sequence reads were collapsed and filtered. Productive Simpson clonality was computed per sample as the square root of Simpson's diversity index over productive rearrangements. What TCRdb holds here is the immuneACCESS table cut down to in-frame rearrangements. Part of the clones is not present; checked against another copy, under half of the missing clones reflect an unresolved V gene, and the others are unexplained. The D gene and trimming were derived from the DNA, and the V and J assignments and clone size from that table. The sample yields about 300,000 clones; 85% to 90% were counted once. The ten largest account for roughly 10% of the sample.

Participants in the prospective study were aged roughly 18 to 89 years, lived in 20 to 30 United States geographic areas, and enrolled through a virtual design. In the prospective study, cohorts were assigned on the basis of participant-reported clinical history obtained from a screening survey and a study questionnaire. Recovered participants in ImmuneRACE Cohort 3 were defined by two consecutive negative NP/OP PCR tests, clearance by a healthcare professional, or resolution of symptoms. In the prospective study, mobile phlebotomists collected whole blood, serum and a nasopharyngeal or oropharyngeal swab from each participant. Participants in the prospective study had the option to provide additional blood draws and questionnaires over a roughly two-month period. Before DNA extraction, blood samples from the prospective study were shipped at room temperature or frozen. Trimming at the junction amounts to 5 bases on V and 4 bases on J, and the germline ends lie 15 bases apart. Counted from cysteine to phenylalanine, this CDR3 has 14 amino acids. CDR3 DNA only is kept here, 42 bases in frame from base 1. The germline V gene (reference sequence) supplies CDR1 SEHNR and CDR2 FQNEAQ.

The sequencing input was PBMCs or T cells enriched from blood (not recorded which). Here the chain combines TRBV7-9 and TRBJ2-7, with the D segment identity uncertain. This TCR was sampled from a woman younger than 35 who had recovered from COVID-19. The bases are TGTGCCAGCAGCCATCAGACAAGACCTTACGAGCAGTACTTC. It encodes CASSHQTRPYEQYF.